This is a list of T cell receptor beta chains from one sample in a study of T cell repertoires in cytomegalovirus infection. MiXCR was run by TCRdb on the reads, yielding one entry per CDR3 protein. The sample yields around 530,000 distinct CDR3 sequences, about 25% seen once. The specimen was PBMCs. The source of these receptors is a human donor in good health (CMV status not recorded). Some clones in this sample may be carry-over from other donors' samples. CDR3s include the opening cysteine and the closing phenylalanine or tryptophan. The order of the fields is D gene, clone size, V gene, J gene, CDR3 DNA, CDR3 protein. A D gene is named only where the DNA matches it firmly. Not every row has a clone size; where given, it reads once, few, many or a size class.

NA	few	TRBV24-1	TRBJ2-1	TGTGCCACCAGTTCTAGAACGGATCTGTTCTTC	CATSSRTDLFF
TRBD2	few	TRBV27	TRBJ2-5	TGTGCCAGCAGTTTTCTAACGGGAGGGTCTGAGAAGACCCAGTACTTC	CASSFLTGGSEKTQYF
TRBD1	NA	TRBV5-4	TRBJ2-4	TGTGCCAGCAGCAGGGGGACCCGACAGGGAAAAGTTTCAAACATTCAGTACTTC	CASSRGTRQGKVSNIQYF
NA	NA	TRBV6-2/TRBV6-3	TRBJ2-7	TGTGCCACCACCCGGCCAGGGAGCTTCTACGAGCAGTACTTC	CATTRPGSFYEQYF
TRBD2	many	TRBV7-2	TRBJ2-1	TGTGCCAGCAGCTTAAGGGGGGGGATGACTAGCGGGAGGAGATTGGGTGAGCAGTTCTTC	CASSLRGGMTSGRRLGEQFF
NA	many	TRBV7-2	TRBJ1-6	TGTGCCAGCAGCTTAGTGGGGGGGCTGGGGCGGAATTCACCCCTCCACTTT	CASSLVGGLGRNSPLHF
NA	NA	TRBV7-2	TRBJ2-4	TGTGCCAGCAGCTTTGGCCAAGCCAAAAACATTCAGTACTTC	CASSFGQAKNIQYF
NA	few	TRBV7-2	TRBJ1-1	TGTGCCAGCAGCTTTTTCGGGAGGAACACTGAAGCTTTCTTT	CASSFFGRNTEAFF
TRBD2	NA	TRBV19	TRBJ2-1	TGTGCCAGTAGTAACCGGGCGGGAGGCTACAATGAGCAGTTCTTC	CASSNRAGGYNEQFF
NA	NA	TRBV12-5	TRBJ2-1	TGTGCTAGTGGTTTTAGCTCCTACAATGAGCAGTTCTTC	CASGFSSYNEQFF
TRBD2	once	TRBV27	TRBJ2-7	TGTGCCAGCAGTTTATACCGAGCGGGAGCTTACGAGCAGTACTTC	CASSLYRAGAYEQYF
NA	few	TRBV7-9	TRBJ1-1	TGTGCCAGCAGCCGTGTGATGGGACCTAACACTGAAGCTTTCTTT	CASSRVMGPNTEAFF
NA	NA	TRBV11-2	TRBJ1-1	TGTGCCAGCAGCTTAGAGGGGGCGCATACTGAAGCTTTCTTT	CASSLEGAHTEAFF
NA	NA	TRBV7-9	TRBJ1-6	TGTGCCAGCAGCTCGAGGGGGTCGGATAATTCACCCCTCCACTTT	CASSSRGSDNSPLHF
TRBD2	NA	TRBV29-1	TRBJ2-3	TGCAGCGTTGTGCGGGAGTTCCCAGATACGCAGTATTTT	CSVVREFPDTQYF
TRBD2	NA	TRBV11-2	TRBJ2-3	TGTGCCAGCAGTCCCGCATCTATAGCGGGAGGGGATACGCAGTATTTT	CASSPASIAGGDTQYF
TRBD2	NA	TRBV6-6	TRBJ2-1	TGTGCCAGCAGGGATACTAGCGGGAGCCTGGAAAATGAGCAGTTCTTC	CASRDTSGSLENEQFF
NA	NA	TRBV2	TRBJ2-7	TGTGCCACATGGAACCCGGGAGCCGACTACGAGCAGTACTTC	CATWNPGADYEQYF
TRBD2	NA	TRBV29-1	TRBJ2-1	TGCAGCGATAAGAGGACTAGCGGGATCAATGAGCAGTTCTTC	CSDKRTSGINEQFF
NA	NA	TRBV28	TRBJ1-1	TGTGCCAGCAGTCTAATGGACGGTCCAGGCACTGAAGCTTTCTTT	CASSLMDGPGTEAFF
NA	many	TRBV7-8	TRBJ1-5	TGTGCCAGCAGCTTAGCGCGGGGTAATCAGCCCCAGCATTTT	CASSLARGNQPQHF
NA	NA	TRBV6-5	TRBJ2-1	TGTGCCAGCAGTTACGAGGGTAGAATCTACAATGAGCAGTTCTTC	CASSYEGRIYNEQFF
NA	few	TRBV20-1	TRBJ2-1	TGCAGTGCTAGAGATTTCACGGGTAGAGCAGACAATGAGCAGTTCTTC	CSARDFTGRADNEQFF
NA	many	TRBV7-2	TRBJ2-1	TGTGCCAGCAGCGCAAATATTAATGAGCAGTTCTTC	CASSANINEQFF
NA	many	TRBV7-8	TRBJ2-5	TGTGCCAGCAGCTTAGCGCAGAGGCTGATCGAGACCCAGTACTTC	CASSLAQRLIETQYF
TRBD2	few	TRBV28	TRBJ2-7	TGTGCCAGCAGTTCCAGTCTAGCGGGAGGCTCGAGCCCATTCGAGCAGTACTTC	CASSSSLAGGSSPFEQYF
TRBD1	few	TRBV25-1	TRBJ2-5	TGTGCCAGCAGTGACTCTCGACAGGGAGTGGGGGAGACCCAGTACTTC	CASSDSRQGVGETQYF
NA	once	TRBV9	TRBJ1-6	TGTGCCAGCAGCGTATCCGGGGGACATAATTCACCCCTCCACTTT	CASSVSGGHNSPLHF
NA	NA	TRBV28	TRBJ2-7	TGTGCCAGCAGTCCCTGGAAACAGGCCTACGAGCAGTACTTC	CASSPWKQAYEQYF
NA	few	TRBV6-2/TRBV6-3	TRBJ2-7	TGTGCCAGCAGTTCCATCAGGTCCTTTACTAGCTACGAGCAGTACTTC	CASSSIRSFTSYEQYF
TRBD1	NA	TRBV28	TRBJ1-5	TGTGCCAGCAGTTCGCAAGGACAGGTCGGCAATCAGCCCCAGCATTTT	CASSSQGQVGNQPQHF
TRBD2	few	TRBV19	TRBJ2-3	TGTGCCAGTAGTATCGGGGGACTAGAGGGAGATACGCAGTATTTT	CASSIGGLEGDTQYF
NA	NA	TRBV6-5	TRBJ1-2	TGTGCCAGCAGTTACTCGCGGGAAGGGGTTGGGGGCTACACCTTC	CASSYSREGVGGYTF
NA	few	TRBV18	TRBJ2-4	TGTGCCAGCTCACCGACGGGACTTAAAAACATTCAGTACTTC	CASSPTGLKNIQYF
TRBD1	NA	TRBV7-9	TRBJ2-1	TGTGCCAGCAGCCACAGGGGGACCTACAATGAGCAGTTCTTC	CASSHRGTYNEQFF
NA	NA	TRBV19	TRBJ1-2	TGTGCCAGTAGTATAAGGGGGTTAGGCTATGGCTACACCTTC	CASSIRGLGYGYTF
NA	NA	TRBV25-1	TRBJ1-3	TGTGCCAGCAGTTTCCTTGAGAGCTCTGGAAACACCATATATTTT	CASSFLESSGNTIYF
NA	many	TRBV7-8	TRBJ2-3	TGTGCCAGCAGCTTAGTAGTGAGGACAGATACGCAGTATTTT	CASSLVVRTDTQYF
NA	NA	TRBV7-2	TRBJ2-5	TGTGCCAGCAGAGGTCGGGCAGGGAGCCAAGAGACCCAGTACTTC	CASRGRAGSQETQYF
TRBD2	many	TRBV19	TRBJ2-2	TGTGCCAGTAGCGCGGGACTAGCGGGACTCCGGACCGGGGAGCTGTTTTTT	CASSAGLAGLRTGELFF
NA	NA	TRBV6-2/TRBV6-3	TRBJ1-1	TGTGCCAGCAGTTACCGGCAGACTGAAGCTTTCTTT	CASSYRQTEAFF
NA	once	TRBV2	TRBJ2-5	TGTGCCAGCAGTGAAACAGGTCTGGAGACCCAGTACTTC	CASSETGLETQYF
NA	NA	TRBV7-9	TRBJ2-1	TGTGCCAGCAGCTTAGTTGGCGGACTCGGGAATGAGCAGTTCTTC	CASSLVGGLGNEQFF
TRBD1	few	TRBV7-9	TRBJ1-5	TGTGCCAGCAGCGGGACAGGGGATAGCAATCAGCCCCAGCATTTT	CASSGTGDSNQPQHF
TRBD1	NA	TRBV12-3/TRBV12-4	TRBJ2-7	TGTGCCAGCAGTTTCCGGGACAGGAACGAGCAGTACTTC	CASSFRDRNEQYF
NA	NA	TRBV4-3	TRBJ2-3	TGCGCCAGCAGCCGAACAACAGGGACCTCTAGCACAGATACGCAGTATTTT	CASSRTTGTSSTDTQYF
NA	few	TRBV6-5	TRBJ1-5	TGTGCCAGCAGTTCACAGGGATTCGGTGGCAATCAGCCCCAGCATTTT	CASSSQGFGGNQPQHF
NA	NA	TRBV11-3	TRBJ2-1	TGTGCCAGCAGCTTTGGGGCGGGGCCGGGGTTCAATGAGCAGTTCTTC	CASSFGAGPGFNEQFF
NA	NA	TRBV28	TRBJ2-7	TGTGCCAGCAGTCCCGGAGTCGCCTACGAGCAGTACTTC	CASSPGVAYEQYF